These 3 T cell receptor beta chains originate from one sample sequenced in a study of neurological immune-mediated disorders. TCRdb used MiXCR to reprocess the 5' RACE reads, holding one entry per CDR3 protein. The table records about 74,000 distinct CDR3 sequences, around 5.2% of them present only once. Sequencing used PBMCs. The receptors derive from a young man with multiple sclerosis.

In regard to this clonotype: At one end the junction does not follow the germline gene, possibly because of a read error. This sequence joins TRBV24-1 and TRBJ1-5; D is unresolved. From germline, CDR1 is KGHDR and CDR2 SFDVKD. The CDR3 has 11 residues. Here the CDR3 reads CATTLNQPQNF. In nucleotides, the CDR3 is TGTGCCACCACCCTCAATCAGCCCCAGAATTTT.

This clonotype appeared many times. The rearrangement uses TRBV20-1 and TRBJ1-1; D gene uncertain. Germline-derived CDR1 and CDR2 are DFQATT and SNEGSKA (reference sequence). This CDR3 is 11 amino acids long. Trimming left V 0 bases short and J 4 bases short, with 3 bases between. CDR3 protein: CSAREGTEAFF. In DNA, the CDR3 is TGCAGTGCTAGAGAGGGCACTGAAGCTTTCTTT.

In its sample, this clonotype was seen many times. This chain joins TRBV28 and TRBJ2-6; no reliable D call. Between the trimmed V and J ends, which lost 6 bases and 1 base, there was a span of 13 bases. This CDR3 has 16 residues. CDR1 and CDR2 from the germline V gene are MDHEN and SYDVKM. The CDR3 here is CASSPGSLSGANVLTF. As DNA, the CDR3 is TGTGCCAGCAGCCCCGGGTCCCTATCTGGGGCCAACGTCCTGACTTTC.